Here is one T cell receptor (beta chain) with its context. Its antigen is undetermined. The sample originates from a study of CD8+ T cells in alopecia areata. RNA was extracted and reverse transcribed into cDNA as the sequencing template. Produced via immunoSEQ multiplex PCR; TCRdb's table is partial and in-frame only. The data contain 150,000 to 250,000 clones, about 60% of them singletons. Study outcomes and limitations: Scalp clonality and expanded CD8+ clones among the top 100 fell significantly with tofacitinib.

Treatment of the sample: oral pan-JAK inhibitor, 5-10 mg twice daily. This CDR3 region has 18 residues. Losses at the gene ends were 3 bases for V and 0 bases for J; bases not matched to a gene: 11. CDR1 is KGHSH, CDR2 LQKENI, per germline. Specimen: CD4+ T cells sorted from blood, collected at week 4, from a patient treated with tofacitinib. The V and J genes are TRBV18 and TRBJ1-5, with 7 positions matching TRBD1. The sequence was collected from a human donor with alopecia areata. CDR3 sequence: CASSPDRRSGYSNQPQHF. The DNA of the CDR3 is TGTGCCAGCTCACCGGACAGGCGAAGTGGGTATAGCAATCAGCCCCAGCATTTT.